A few counts support the clone carrying this T cell receptor beta chain. Trimming left V 4 bases short and J 6 bases short, with 6 bases between. CDR3 length: 12 amino acids. Germline V CDR1 and CDR2: LGHNA, YSLEER. Assay used: immunoSEQ multiplex PCR; TCRdb lists only in-frame clones, some missing. The sample comprises hundreds of thousands of clones, about 87% of which are singletons, and around 2.6% rests with the top ten. The sample is drawn from a study of blood T cell repertoires in COVID-19. Study-level background: Donors in the United States, Italy and Spain gave samples during acute or convalescent COVID-19.

The sequenced sample consisted of PBMCs or T cells enriched from blood (not recorded which). The chain joins TRBV4-3 to TRBJ2-2; D might be TRBD1 (6 bases). The clonotype comes from a woman in her 30s with acute COVID-19. For the CDR3, the DNA is TGCGCCAGCAGCCGGGGGCCCGGGGAGCTGTTTTTT. This codes for CASSRGPGELFF.